The 28 T cell receptor beta chains reported below all come from one sample, sequenced in a study of blood T cell repertoires in COVID-19. Clones were sequenced by immunoSEQ multiplex PCR, and TCRdb holds only the in-frame ones, with some missing. The sample records around 130,000 clones, around 83% being singletons. The sample taken for sequencing was peripheral blood. These receptors originate from a human donor in a cohort sampled during active COVID-19.

The chain couples TRBV7-2 to TRBJ2-3, with 8 nucleotides matching TRBD2. CDR1 and CDR2 from the germline V gene are SGHTA and FQGNSA. The CDR3 spans 15 residues. Trimming at V came to 7 bases and at J to 0 bases, leaving 6 bases not matched to a gene. CDR3: CASTLRGGSTDTQYF. CDR3 DNA: TGTGCCAGCACCCTTCGGGGGGGGAGCACAGATACGCAGTATTTT.

This clone was seen at least ten times. The rearrangement uses TRBV19 and TRBJ1-1; 8 nucleotides line up with TRBD1. Unmatched junction bases numbered 2, after V lost 5 bases and J lost 3 bases. The CDR3 consists of 13 residues. The germline gives CDR1 LNHDA, CDR2 SQIVND (reference sequence). CDR3 sequence reads: CASSPTGDTEAFF. CDR3 bases: TGTGCCAGTAGTCCGACAGGGGACACTGAAGCTTTCTTT.

The chain links TRBV19 to TRBJ2-5, with 12 bases identical to TRBD1. CDR3 length: 15 residues. With 6 bases clipped from V and 5 bases from J, the junction kept 7 bases outside the gene matches. Germline CDR1 reads LNHDA; CDR2 reads SQIVND (reference sequence). The CDR3 nucleotides are TGTGCCAGTAGCCCAGGGACAGGGGGCAGGGAGACCCAGTACTTC. Translation gives CASSPGTGGRETQYF.

The CDR3 here is CAISVVGRTGELFF. In DNA, the CDR3 is TGTGCCATCAGTGTTGTGGGGCGCACCGGGGAGCTGTTTTTT. The chain carries TRBV10-3 and TRBJ2-2; possible D gene TRBD1, 5 bases. Trimming left V 4 bases short and J 4 bases short, with 10 bases between. This CDR3 has 14 residues. Germline lookup yields CDR1 ENHRY and CDR2 SYGVKD.

This clone appeared a few times. The V gene is TRBV29-1, the J gene TRBJ1-1, with unresolved D. Trimming shortened V by 5 bases and J by 0 bases, and 10 bases separated the two germline ends. The CDR3 extends over 13 amino acids. Germline CDR1 is SQVTM and CDR2 is ANQGSEA. The CDR3: CSVCRTMNTEAFF. CDR3 nucleotide sequence: TGCAGCGTTTGCCGCACTATGAACACTGAAGCTTTCTTT.

J is TRBJ1-1 and V is TRBV10-3, with 7 bases identical to TRBD1. Trimming removed 8 bases from V and 5 bases from J; junction bases left unmatched: 8. From germline, CDR1 is ENHRY and CDR2 SYGVKD. This CDR3 has 13 residues. CDR3 nucleotide sequence: TGTGCCATCGGGACAGCTTTTAGGACTGAAGCTTTCTTT. Its protein product is CAIGTAFRTEAFF.

The rearrangement links TRBV2 to TRBJ1-2; possible D gene TRBD1, 5 bases. The CDR3 has 14 residues. V gave up 6 bases and J gave up 2 bases, with 13 bases separating them. CDR1 and CDR2 (germline): SNHLY, FYNNEI. The DNA for the CDR3 is TGTGCCAGCAGCGCTCTTCAGGGAAACTATGGCTACACCTTC. This translates into CASSALQGNYGYTF.

This clone was seen a handful of times. Sequence at one end of the junction differs from germline and may be a read error. The chain links TRBV6-2 or TRBV6-3 to TRBJ1-5; the D gene is possibly TRBD1 (6 bases). Germline assignment: CDR1 MNHEY and CDR2 SVGEGT. This CDR3 is built from 13 residues. The DNA of the CDR3 is TGTGCCAGCAGTGCGGACAGCAGTCAGCCCCAGCATTTT. Translated, it gives CASSADSSQPQHF.

This chain links TRBV7-2 with TRBJ2-3; D is uncertain. Germline CDR1 reads SGHTA; CDR2 reads FQGNSA. The V gene lost 2 bases and the J gene lost 5 bases, with 11 bases spanning the gap. The CDR3 extends over 14 amino acids. This CDR3 is CASSLRSERDTQYF. In nucleotides, the CDR3 is TGTGCCAGCAGCTTAAGAAGCGAACGAGATACGCAGTATTTT.

The chain carries TRBV5-6 and TRBJ2-7, with TRBD2 matching over 8 bases. Germline CDR1 is SGHDT and CDR2 is YYEEEE. The V gene end was trimmed by 0 bases and the J gene end by 5 bases; junction bases not matched to a gene: 7. The CDR3 sequence is 15 residues long. The CDR3 region is CASSLASGSIHEQYV. CDR3 bases: TGTGCCAGCAGCTTGGCAAGCGGGAGTATCCACGAGCAGTACGTC.

The chain joins TRBV18 to TRBJ1-4; TRBD1 matches at 9 bases. The CDR3 spans 15 residues. Germline V CDR1 and CDR2: KGHSH, LQKENI. Trimming took 0 bases from V and 8 from J; bases not matched to a gene: 4. This chain's CDR3 is CASSPPGTGHEKLFF. CDR3 DNA sequence: TGTGCCAGCTCACCACCCGGGACAGGGCACGAAAAACTGTTTTTT.

This clone was seen once. The CDR3 loop is CASSGTGVGYTF. DNA of the CDR3: TGTGCCAGCAGCGGGACAGGGGTAGGCTACACCTTC. The chain is built from TRBV3-1 (or the pseudogene TRBV3-2) and TRBJ1-2, with TRBD1 identical over 10 bases. Germline CDR1 and CDR2: LGHDT and YNNKEL (reference sequence). The CDR3 has 12 residues. Unmatched junction bases numbered 2, after V lost 5 bases and J lost 8 bases.

This clone was recorded once. The V gene is TRBV7-9, the J gene TRBJ1-2; D is unclear. Germline V lookup: CDR1 SEHNR, CDR2 FQNEAQ (reference sequence). CDR3 length: 12 residues. The V and J ends lost 4 bases and 2 bases respectively, with 5 bases between them. CDR3 nucleotides: TGTGCCAGCAGCTCAGAAAACTATGGCTACACCTTC. Its protein product is CASSSENYGYTF. Full variable domain (remainder filled in from reference TRBV7-9 and TRBJ1-2): DTGVSQNPRHKITKRGQNVTFRCDPISEHNRLYWYRQTLGQGPEFLTYFQNEAQLEKSRLLSDRFSAERPKGSFSTLEIQRTEQGDSAMYLCASSSENYGYTFGSGTRLTVV.

Of note for this clone: This could be a read error, since a much larger clone is one nucleotide away. The chain carries TRBV12-3 or TRBV12-4 and TRBJ2-2, with D uncertain. This CDR3 spans 11 amino acids. V lost 3 bases and J 6 bases, leaving 2 bases between the germline ends. This chain's CDR3 is CASSFAGELFF. The DNA of the CDR3 is TGTGCCAGCAGTTTCGCCGGGGAGCTGTTTTTT.

The genes are TRBV15 and TRBJ1-1; 9 positions agree with TRBD1. CDR3 length equals 19 residues. V shed 0 bases, J shed 1 base, and the junction held 12 bases outside the gene matches. CDR1 and CDR2 (germline): LNHNV, YYDKDF (reference sequence). The CDR3 loop is CATSRDLRGQGKPNTEAFF. CDR3 DNA sequence: TGTGCCACCAGCAGAGATTTAAGGGGACAGGGAAAACCGAACACTGAAGCTTTCTTT.

The CDR3 bases are TGTGCCAGCAGTTCTACTTTAGCGGGGGGCACTAATGAGCAGTTCTTC. It encodes CASSSTLAGGTNEQFF. This chain connects TRBV27 to TRBJ2-1; TRBD2 matches at 10 bases. The trim removed 4 bases at V and 7 bases at J, leaving 10 bases unmatched. Germline V gene lookup returns CDR1 MNHEY and CDR2 SMNVEV (reference sequence). The CDR3 covers 16 residues.

The chain couples TRBV6-5 to TRBJ1-6; TRBD1 is a possible D gene (6 bases). The CDR3 has 15 amino acids. V lost 6 bases and J 4 bases, leaving 13 bases between the germline ends. Germline lookup yields CDR1 MNHEY and CDR2 SVGAGI. The CDR3 loop reads CASRGGQNYNSPLHF. The CDR3 coding sequence is TGTGCCAGCAGGGGTGGACAGAATTATAATTCACCCCTCCACTTT.

The chain joins TRBV12-5 to TRBJ2-5; no clear D gene. The CDR3 runs 12 residues. Per the germline V gene, CDR1 is LGHNT and CDR2 is FRNRAP. The V and J ends lost 1 base and 7 bases respectively, with 7 bases between them. CDR3 nucleotide sequence: TGTGCTAGTGGTTTGGGGCAGGTGACCCAGTACTTC. Translation: CASGLGQVTQYF.

As DNA, the CDR3 is TGTGCCAGCACTCAGGGGGCTTTGGACACCGGGGAGCTGTTTTTT. Translation gives CASTQGALDTGELFF. This rearrangement joins TRBV7-2 to TRBJ2-2, with TRBD1 identical over 8 bases. The CDR3 length is 15 residues. Germline V gene sequence: CDR1 SGHTA, CDR2 FQGNSA. Germline trimming cut 7 bases from V and 3 bases from J; bases unmatched to any gene: 7.

CDR3 nucleotide sequence: TGTGCCAGCAGTTTCCGGGGGGGCGAGAGTGGCACAGATACGCAGTATTTT. Translating it yields CASSFRGGESGTDTQYF. V is TRBV6-2 or TRBV6-3 and J is TRBJ2-3, with 8 nucleotides matching TRBD2. CDR3 length equals 17 residues. Germline assignment: CDR1 MNHEY and CDR2 SVGEGT. J was trimmed by 1 base and V by 4 bases; bases with no gene match: 10.

The chain uses TRBV24-1 and TRBJ2-1, with TRBD1 identical over 8 bases. V lost 7 bases to trimming and J lost 2 bases; unmatched junction nucleotides: 3. Germline V CDR1 and CDR2: KGHDR, SFDVKD. The length of the CDR3 is 14 residues. As DNA, the CDR3 is TGTGCCACCAGCAGGGGACAGGCCTACAATGAGCAGTTCTTC. Its translation is CATSRGQAYNEQFF.

This clone was seen many times. The chain combines TRBV4-2 with TRBJ2-3; possibly TRBD2 for D (6 bases). Trimming took off 1 base at V and 0 bases at J, with 11 bases between the two ends. Germline CDR1 reads LGHNA; CDR2 reads YNFKEQ. CDR3 size: 16 residues. The CDR3, as DNA: TGTGCCAGCAGCCAAGGGGATGGGACTAGCACAGATACGCAGTATTTT. Amino acid sequence: CASSQGDGTSTDTQYF.

CDR3 DNA sequence: TGTGCCAGCAGTTTAAGCACCTCTCATGGCTACACCTTC. Translating it yields CASSLSTSHGYTF. The chain joins TRBV12-3 or TRBV12-4 to TRBJ1-2; D unclear. V lost 2 bases and J lost 6, with 10 bases in between. This CDR3 is built from 13 residues.

This clone was recorded only once. CDR3 bases: TGTGCCAGTCCACAGGGGGCAAAGGGAAACACCATATATTTT. Its protein product is CASPQGAKGNTIYF. The chain uses TRBV6-5 and TRBJ1-3, with 9 bases matching TRBD1. Germline trimming cut 9 bases from V and 4 bases from J; bases unmatched to any gene: 7. The CDR3 has 14 residues. Germline loops: CDR1 MNHEY, CDR2 SVGAGI.

V gene TRBV24-1 combines with J gene TRBJ2-3; D uncertain. The V gene lost 1 base and the J gene lost 7 bases, with 17 bases spanning the gap. CDR3 size: 16 residues. Germline CDR1 is KGHDR and CDR2 is SFDVKD. In DNA, the CDR3 is TGTGCCACCAGTGATTTAGTGACCGACGGCAGGAATACGCAGTATTTT. Amino acid sequence: CATSDLVTDGRNTQYF.

In nucleotides, the CDR3 is TGTGCCAGTAGCAAGCAGGCCGGGGAGCTGTTTTTT. Encoded protein: CASSKQAGELFF. This sequence joins TRBV19 and TRBJ2-2; no clear D gene. Germline CDR1 LNHDA, CDR2 SQIVND (reference sequence). With 6 bases removed from V and 6 bases from J, the gap between germline ends came to 8 bases. The CDR3 has 12 residues.

This clone has more than one count but fewer than ten. The V gene is TRBV19, the J gene TRBJ2-3, with 11 bases aligning to TRBD2. Germline V gives CDR1 LNHDA, CDR2 SQIVND (reference sequence). This CDR3 has 16 amino acids. V was clipped by 6 bases and J by 1 base; unmatched bases: 6. In nucleotides, the CDR3 is TGTGCCAGTAGGAGAGTACTAGCGGGGGGCACAGATACGCAGTATTTT. This translates into CASRRVLAGGTDTQYF.

This chain links TRBV19 with TRBJ2-3; 13 positions agree with TRBD2. The germline V gene has CDR1 LNHDA and CDR2 SQIVND (reference sequence). The V segment lost 3 bases and the J segment 2 bases; nucleotides outside the gene matches: 5. The CDR3 covers 17 residues. This chain's CDR3 is CASSILLAGGPTDTQYF. The CDR3 DNA sequence: TGTGCCAGTAGTATCCTACTAGCGGGAGGGCCCACAGATACGCAGTATTTT. Variable domain in full (rest from reference TRBV19 and TRBJ2-3): DGGITQSPKYLFRKEGQNVTLSCEQNLNHDAMYWYRQDPGQGLRLIYYSQIVNDFQKGDIAEGYSVSREKKESFPLTVTSAQKNPTAFYLCASSILLAGGPTDTQYFGPGTRLTVL.